The 2 T cell receptor beta chains reported below all come from one sample, sequenced in a study of T cell changes during pregnancy in multiple sclerosis. Assay used: immunoSEQ multiplex PCR; TCRdb lists only in-frame clones, some missing. The repertoire holds roughly 110,000 clones, with 85% to 95% as singletons. Here the sequenced sample was peripheral blood, taken after pregnancy. The receptors shown here come from a female donor with multiple sclerosis, enrolled in a pregnancy study.

This clone showed up just a few times. The chain employs TRBV25-1 and TRBJ1-3; D call uncertain. The CDR3 consists of 14 residues. The V gene's germline CDR1 is MGHDK and CDR2 SYGVNS. V was cut by 3 bases and J by 2 bases, with 8 bases left in between. The CDR3, as DNA: TGTGCCAGCAGTGAGGAGAGGACTGGAAACACCATATATTTT. Translated, it gives CASSEERTGNTIYF.

To note about this clone: In the same sample, other DNA sequences code for this CDR3. V usage is TRBV5-1 and J usage is TRBJ2-1; 8 positions agree with TRBD1. Unmatched junction bases numbered 2, after V lost 0 bases and J lost 0 bases. This CDR3 has 16 amino acids. The germline V gene encodes CDR1 SGHRS and CDR2 YFSETQ. In nucleotides, the CDR3 is TGCGCCAGCAGCTTGGCAGGGGGCAGCTCCTACAATGAGCAGTTCTTC. Translation: CASSLAGGSSYNEQFF.